The sequence of this T cell receptor (beta chain) was determined in a study of cytomegalovirus exposure and HLA in healthy donors. Notes on the study in general: TCR beta chains numbering more than 150 were designated cytomegalovirus-associated.

The PCR ran on 60 Vbeta and 13 Jbeta primers. The assay was immunoSEQ multiplex PCR, and TCRdb's table has in-frame clones only and misses some. The sample shows 150,000 to 200,000 clones, over 70% of them seen only once. V gave up 5 bases and J gave up 11 bases, with 15 bases separating them. Per the germline V gene, CDR1 is SGHTA and CDR2 is FQGNSA. The CDR3 spans 12 residues. About this clone itself: What it binds is unknown.

This TCR came from a man aged 35 to 55 in good health and CMV-seropositive. The J gene is TRBJ1-1, the V gene TRBV7-2, with D possibly TRBD1 on 6 matching bases. The sample taken for sequencing was PBMCs. The CDR3 loop reads CASSRDMTFAFF. The CDR3 DNA reads as TGTGCCAGCAGCCGGGACATGACATTCGCTTTCTTT.